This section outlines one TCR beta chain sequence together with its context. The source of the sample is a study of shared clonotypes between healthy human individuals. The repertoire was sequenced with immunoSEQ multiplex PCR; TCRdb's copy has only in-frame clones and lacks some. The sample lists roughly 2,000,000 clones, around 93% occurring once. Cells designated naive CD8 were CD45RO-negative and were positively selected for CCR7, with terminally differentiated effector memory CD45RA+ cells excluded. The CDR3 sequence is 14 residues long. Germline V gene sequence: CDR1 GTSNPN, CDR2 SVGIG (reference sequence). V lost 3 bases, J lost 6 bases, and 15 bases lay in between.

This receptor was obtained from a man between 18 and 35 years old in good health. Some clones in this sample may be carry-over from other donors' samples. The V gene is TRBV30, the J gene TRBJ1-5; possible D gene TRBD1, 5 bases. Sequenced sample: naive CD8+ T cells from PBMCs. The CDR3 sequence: CAWRKIAGIQPQHF. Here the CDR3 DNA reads TGTGCCTGGAGAAAAATTGCAGGGATTCAGCCCCAGCATTTT. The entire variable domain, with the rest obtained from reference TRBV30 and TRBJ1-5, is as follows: SQTIHQWPATLVQPVGSPLSLECTVEGTSNPNLYWYRQAAGRGLQLLFYSVGIGQISSEVPQNLSASRPQDRQFILSSKKLLLSDSGFYLCAWRKIAGIQPQHFGDGTRLSIL.